The 19 T cell receptor beta chains presented below share a single source sample, sequenced in a study of blood T cell repertoires in COVID-19. Data came from immunoSEQ multiplex PCR; TCRdb stores just in-frame clones and leaves some out. The sample shows just over 650,000 clones, 85% to 90% of them seen only once. The sample consisted of peripheral blood. The receptors were gathered from a woman aged 18-29 years with acute or convalescent COVID-19.

In its sample, this clone was seen a few times. The chain carries TRBV5-1 and TRBJ1-5, with D unclear. The V and J ends lost 7 bases and 3 bases respectively, with 17 bases between them. CDR1 and CDR2 (germline): SGHRS, YFSETQ. This CDR3 spans 15 amino acids. DNA for the CDR3: TGCGCCAGCCTTTGCGGTAAGATCAACAATCAGCCCCAGCATTTT. Its translation: CASLCGKINNQPQHF.

The chain carries TRBV6-1 and TRBJ1-6, with unresolved D. The germline V gene encodes CDR1 MNHNS and CDR2 SASEGT. Trimming shortened V by 0 bases and J by 12 bases, and 6 bases separated the two germline ends. This CDR3 is 12 amino acids long. CDR3 coding DNA: TGTGCCAGCAGTGAAGCCCCGGGACCCCTCCACTTT. This codes for CASSEAPGPLHF.

This chain connects TRBV19 to TRBJ1-2; weak D call: TRBD1 (6 bases). The CDR3 is 16 amino acids. The germline V and J ends were trimmed by 7 bases and 4 bases, with 22 bases remaining between them. The V gene's germline CDR1 is LNHDA and CDR2 SQIVND (reference sequence). The CDR3 is CASTTSGTRRVYGYTF. The CDR3 DNA follows: TGTGCCAGTACCACCTCCGGGACACGGCGAGTCTATGGCTACACCTTC.

This rearrangement joins TRBV6-5 to TRBJ1-5; the match to TRBD1 covers 8 bases. V gave up 6 bases and J gave up 8 bases; unmatched junction bases: 12. Germline CDR1 MNHEY, CDR2 SVGAGI. The CDR3 runs to 15 residues. The CDR3 loop reads CASSPRTGRNEPQHF. CDR3 sequence (DNA): TGTGCCAGCAGCCCCCGGACAGGGAGAAATGAGCCCCAGCATTTT.

For the CDR3, the DNA is TGTGCCAGCAGCGCCACCTTGGCCTCTGGAAACACCATATATTTT. Translated, it gives CASSATLASGNTIYF. This chain joins TRBV9 and TRBJ1-3; D unresolved. V gave up 3 bases and J gave up 0 bases, with 10 bases separating them. CDR3 length: 15 residues. CDR1 is SGDLS, CDR2 YYNGEE, per germline.

CDR3 residues: CASSVTRGKGGYTF. The CDR3 DNA follows: TGTGCCAGCAGCGTCACCAGGGGAAAGGGGGGCTACACCTTC. V gene TRBV9 combines with J gene TRBJ1-2; a weak D match, TRBD1 (6 bases). The V and J ends lost 2 bases and 8 bases respectively, with 16 bases between them. The CDR3 is made up of 14 amino acids. Germline CDR1 and CDR2: SGDLS and YYNGEE.

This clone appeared a single time. CDR3 in DNA: TGTGCCAGTAGTATAGCCCCCGGACAGGGGGTGTATGGCTACACCTTC. Amino acids: CASSIAPGQGVYGYTF. The rearrangement uses TRBV19 and TRBJ1-2, with TRBD1 matching over 10 bases. CDR1 is LNHDA and CDR2 is SQIVND in the germline V gene (reference sequence). V lost 1 base and J lost 5; bases outside the gene matches: 7. This CDR3 spans 16 amino acids.

The rearrangement joins TRBV5-4 to TRBJ1-4; D is ambiguous. Trimming removed 3 bases at V and 5 bases at J, with 11 bases between. The CDR3 is 14 amino acids. The germline V gene encodes CDR1 SGHNT and CDR2 YYREEE (reference sequence). CDR3 residues: CASSWYRRNEKLFF. In nucleotides, the CDR3 is TGTGCCAGCAGCTGGTACCGTCGGAATGAAAAACTGTTTTTT.

As to this clone: Other DNA sequences in the sample encode the same CDR3. The chain uses TRBV7-2 and TRBJ1-5; a weak D match, TRBD1 (6 bases). This CDR3 spans 13 amino acids. The V gene lost 6 bases and the J gene lost 2 bases, with 8 bases spanning the gap. The V gene's germline CDR1 is SGHTA and CDR2 FQGNSA. CDR3 in amino acids: CASSYRGNQPQHF. CDR3 coding DNA: TGTGCCAGCAGTTACAGGGGCAATCAGCCCCAGCATTTT.

V gene TRBV2 combines with J gene TRBJ2-5, with a weak D call TRBD1 (6 bases). The CDR3 totals 13 residues. In germline, CDR1 is SNHLY, CDR2 FYNNEI. Trimming stripped 4 bases from V and 3 bases from J, with 9 bases between. The CDR3 here is CASSVQGEETQYF. DNA for the CDR3: TGTGCCAGCAGTGTACAGGGAGAAGAGACCCAGTACTTC.

The chain uses TRBV7-3 and TRBJ2-3; a possible D gene is TRBD2 (6 bases). Germline assignment: CDR1 SGHTA and CDR2 FQGTGA. The CDR3 is 15 residues long. The V end lost 5 bases, the J end lost 2 bases, and 14 bases lay between the germline ends. The CDR3, as DNA: TGTGCCAGCAGCCGAATCCGGGGGAACACAGATACGCAGTATTTT. It is translated as CASSRIRGNTDTQYF.

The chain uses TRBV5-6 and TRBJ2-4; D unclear. With 1 base removed from V and 4 bases from J, the gap between germline ends came to 3 bases. CDR1 SGHDT and CDR2 YYEEEE come from the germline V gene. The CDR3 consists of 12 residues. In nucleotides, the CDR3 is TGTGCCAGCAGCTTGACTAAAAACATTCAGTACTTC. Its protein is CASSLTKNIQYF.

The rearrangement links TRBV5-4 to TRBJ1-6; D gene ambiguous. The CDR3 covers 16 residues. Germline V gene lookup returns CDR1 SGHNT and CDR2 YYREEE (reference sequence). V lost 0 bases to trimming and J lost 3 bases, with 10 bases between them. Here the CDR3 DNA reads TGTGCCAGCAGCTTGGGAGGAAACCTCTATAATTCACCCCTCCACTTT. It translates to CASSLGGNLYNSPLHF.

This clone was observed a few times. The V and J genes are TRBV6-2 or TRBV6-3 and TRBJ1-1; 8 positions match TRBD1. CDR1 MNHEY and CDR2 SVGEGT come from the germline V gene. This CDR3 has 14 residues. With 6 bases clipped from V and 4 bases from J, the junction kept 7 bases outside the gene matches. CDR3 amino acids: CASSPTGESTEAFF. CDR3 coding DNA: TGTGCCAGCAGCCCGACAGGGGAGAGCACTGAAGCTTTCTTT.

The chain carries TRBV6-2 or TRBV6-3 and TRBJ1-2; no reliable D call. There are 13 residues in the CDR3. The ends were cut back, 5 bases at V and 3 bases at J, with 10 bases in the middle. CDR1 and CDR2 from the germline V gene are MNHEY and SVGEGT. CDR3 DNA sequence: TGTGCCAGCAGTGATACACGGGACTATGGCTACACCTTC. Amino acid sequence: CASSDTRDYGYTF.

The gene calls are TRBV3-1 (or the pseudogene TRBV3-2) and TRBJ1-2; TRBD1 agrees at 9 bases. The J segment lost 8 bases and the V segment lost 3 bases, leaving 7 bases of the junction unmatched. The CDR3 covers 14 residues. Germline-derived CDR1 and CDR2 are LGHDT and YNNKEL (reference sequence). CDR3 sequence (DNA): TGTGCCAGCAGCCACCATGACAGGGGGGGAGGCTACACCTTC. This sequence encodes CASSHHDRGGGYTF.

This clone has a single count. V usage is TRBV10-2 and J usage is TRBJ2-3, with 9 bases aligning to TRBD1. The CDR3 length is 12 residues. Germline CDR1 is WSHSY and CDR2 is SAAADI. The ends lost 10 bases at V and 4 bases at J; junction bases unmatched: 3. This CDR3 reads CATRDRADTQYF. CDR3 DNA: TGCGCCACCCGGGACAGGGCAGATACGCAGTATTTT.

The V gene is TRBV4-1, the J gene TRBJ1-1; D possibly corresponds to TRBD1 (5 bases). This CDR3 is built from 11 residues. Germline V gene data show CDR1 as MGHRA and CDR2 as YSYEKL. The CDR3 coding sequence is TGCGCTGTGGGGGGGGGCACTGAAGCTTTCTTT. Its protein is CAVGGGTEAFF.

J is TRBJ1-1 and V is TRBV15; 9 nucleotides align to TRBD1. The CDR3 is 16 residues long. Per germline, CDR1 LNHNV and CDR2 YYDKDF (reference sequence). The junction had 4 bases not matched to a gene; V was cut back by 1 base and J by 1 base. Written as DNA, the CDR3 is TGTGCCACCAGCAGAGTTGGGACAGGGAGGAACACTGAAGCTTTCTTT. It translates to CATSRVGTGRNTEAFF.